The source of this T cell receptor beta chain is a study of human T cells and chemical hapten exposure. Study details: Per-sample TCR yields varied mainly from small pooled library volume differences.

Unfractionated whole blood yielded the extracted total RNA. The CDR3 length is 15 residues. Germline CDR1 is LNHDA and CDR2 is SQIVND (reference sequence). Trimming took 1 base from V and 5 from J, leaving 14 bases between them. One entry per CDR3 protein results from TCRdb running MiXCR on the 5' RACE reads. In the table there are about 81,000 distinct CDR3 sequences, approximately 8% of which are singletons. This chain connects TRBV19 to TRBJ1-2; no clear D gene. This clonotype originated in a male donor in good health. The CDR3 reads CASSIGHTAIYGYTF. In DNA form, the CDR3 reads TGTGCCAGTAGTATAGGTCACACGGCCATATATGGCTACACCTTC.